This is a list of T cell receptor beta chains from one sample in a study of shared clonotypes between healthy human individuals. Generated by immunoSEQ multiplex PCR, the TCRdb table keeps only in-frame clones and is missing some. Of some 2,000,000 clones detected, almost 96% appear once; the ten largest clones hold around 0.13%. Material for sequencing was naive CD4+ T cells sorted from blood. The receptor set was obtained from a man between 18 and 29 years old in good health. Each CDR3 is given with its conserved first and last residue. The order of the fields is V gene, clone size, D gene, J gene, CDR3 protein, CDR3 DNA. A D gene is named only where the DNA matches it firmly. Clone size is given for some rows only: seen once, a few or many times, or a class if the clone is expanded.

V: TRBV7-9; size: -; D: -; J: TRBJ1-4; CDR3: CASSPGVTNEKLFF; DNA: TGTGCCAGCAGCCCAGGGGTAACTAATGAAAAACTGTTTTTT
V: TRBV11-2; size: -; D: -; J: TRBJ2-5; CDR3: CASSLTGGKYQETQYF; DNA: TGTGCCAGCAGCTTAACTGGTGGGAAGTACCAAGAGACCCAGTACTTC
V: TRBV28; size: -; D: -; J: TRBJ1-1; CDR3: CASSSQPAGTEAFF; DNA: TGTGCCAGCAGTTCACAGCCTGCCGGCACTGAAGCTTTCTTT
V: TRBV5-6; size: -; D: -; J: TRBJ2-5; CDR3: CASSSGKGVTQYF; DNA: TGTGCCAGCAGTTCGGGGAAGGGGGTGACCCAGTACTTC
V: TRBV18; size: -; D: -; J: TRBJ1-5; CDR3: CASSPGGQGPQHF; DNA: TGTGCCAGCTCACCAGGGGGCCAGGGGCCCCAGCATTTT
V: TRBV4-1; size: -; D: TRBD1; J: TRBJ1-1; CDR3: CASRMGQGANTEAFF; DNA: TGCGCCAGCAGAATGGGACAGGGGGCGAACACTGAAGCTTTCTTT
V: TRBV20-1; size: -; D: -; J: TRBJ2-4; CDR3: CSARASIVQYF; DNA: TGCAGTGCTAGGGCATCTATCGTTCAGTACTTC
V: TRBV5-8; size: -; D: -; J: TRBJ1-2; CDR3: CASSLEDGVGYGYTF; DNA: TGTGCCAGCAGCTTGGAAGACGGAGTGGGCTATGGCTACACCTTC
V: TRBV18; size: -; D: -; J: TRBJ1-1; CDR3: CASSHKGENTEAFF; DNA: TGTGCCAGCTCACACAAAGGGGAGAACACTGAAGCTTTCTTT
V: TRBV7-2; size: -; D: TRBD2; J: TRBJ2-1; CDR3: CASTPLGLAGVLTYNEQFF; DNA: TGTGCCAGCACCCCTCTCGGGCTAGCGGGAGTACTAACCTACAATGAGCAGTTCTTC
V: TRBV30; size: -; D: -; J: TRBJ2-2; CDR3: CAWSEAGRRELFF; DNA: TGTGCCTGGAGTGAGGCAGGGCGGAGGGAGCTGTTTTTT
V: TRBV2; size: -; D: -; J: TRBJ1-1; CDR3: CASSVGHPRWGNTEAFF; DNA: TGTGCCAGCAGTGTGGGACATCCACGCTGGGGGAACACTGAAGCTTTCTTT
V: TRBV5-6; size: -; D: TRBD1; J: TRBJ2-2; CDR3: CASTRQGSGTGELFF; DNA: TGTGCCAGCACCCGACAGGGGTCCGGCACCGGGGAGCTGTTTTTT
V: TRBV28; size: -; D: -; J: TRBJ1-2; CDR3: CASTGGHYGYTF; DNA: TGTGCCAGCACCGGGGGCCACTATGGCTACACCTTC
V: TRBV30; size: once; D: TRBD2; J: TRBJ2-7; CDR3: CAWSVLASGAYEQYF; DNA: TGTGCCTGGAGTGTACTCGCTAGCGGGGCCTACGAGCAGTACTTC
V: TRBV5-5; size: -; D: -; J: TRBJ2-2; CDR3: CASSLGGAGTGELFF; DNA: TGTGCCAGCAGCTTGGGAGGGGCTGGCACCGGGGAGCTGTTTTTT
V: TRBV6-5; size: -; D: -; J: TRBJ1-4; CDR3: CASSYSMAGVGEKLFF; DNA: TGTGCCAGCAGTTACTCGATGGCAGGGGTCGGTGAAAAACTGTTTTTT
V: TRBV28; size: -; D: TRBD1; J: TRBJ2-5; CDR3: CASSASGQGAQETQYF; DNA: TGTGCCAGCAGTGCCTCGGGACAGGGGGCTCAAGAGACCCAGTACTTC
V: TRBV6-5; size: -; D: -; J: TRBJ2-2; CDR3: CASSLRSGELFF; DNA: TGTGCCAGCAGTCTCCGATCGGGGGAGCTGTTTTTT
V: TRBV5-6; size: -; D: -; J: TRBJ1-4; CDR3: CASSLGWTEKLFF; DNA: TGTGCCAGCAGCTTGGGCTGGACCGAAAAACTGTTTTTT
V: TRBV7-2; size: once; D: -; J: TRBJ2-7; CDR3: CASSSTLGTRPYEQYF; DNA: TGTGCCAGCAGCTCCACTTTAGGGACTCGACCCTACGAGCAGTACTTC
V: TRBV29-1; size: few; D: -; J: TRBJ1-1; CDR3: CSVRSGTTNTEAFF; DNA: TGCAGCGTTCGCTCCGGGACAACCAACACTGAAGCTTTCTTT
V: TRBV25-1; size: -; D: -; J: TRBJ2-4; CDR3: CASSGTWGASGNIQYF; DNA: TGTGCCAGCAGTGGGACGTGGGGCGCCTCGGGAAACATTCAGTACTTC
V: TRBV19; size: -; D: TRBD2; J: TRBJ2-7; CDR3: CASTGGAGDDHEQYF; DNA: TGTGCCAGTACCGGCGGGGCGGGGGACGACCACGAGCAGTACTTC
V: TRBV5-6; size: -; D: -; J: TRBJ2-7; CDR3: CASILDSSPYEQYF; DNA: TGTGCCAGCATCTTGGACAGTTCGCCTTACGAGCAGTACTTC
V: TRBV18; size: -; D: TRBD2; J: TRBJ2-7; CDR3: CATALAGGPYEQYF; DNA: TGTGCCACCGCCCTAGCGGGAGGGCCATACGAGCAGTACTTC
V: TRBV19; size: -; D: TRBD2; J: TRBJ2-1; CDR3: CASSISSGRALSYNEQFF; DNA: TGTGCCAGTAGTATATCCAGCGGGAGGGCTCTCTCCTACAATGAGCAGTTCTTC
V: TRBV5-1; size: -; D: TRBD1; J: TRBJ2-1; CDR3: CASSSRPRDRVSDEQFF; DNA: TGCGCCAGCAGCTCGAGGCCCCGGGACAGGGTCTCCGATGAGCAGTTCTTC
V: TRBV7-3; size: -; D: -; J: TRBJ2-3; CDR3: CASSLARASGTDTQYF; DNA: TGTGCCAGCAGCTTAGCCCGGGCTAGCGGCACAGATACGCAGTATTTT
V: TRBV4-2; size: -; D: -; J: TRBJ2-7; CDR3: CASSQETQGYEQYF; DNA: TGTGCCAGCAGCCAAGAGACCCAGGGCTACGAGCAGTACTTC
V: TRBV10-1; size: -; D: -; J: TRBJ1-1; CDR3: CASSEHGLSGSAFF; DNA: TGCGCCAGCAGTGAGCACGGGTTAAGCGGGAGTGCTTTCTTT
V: TRBV19; size: -; D: -; J: TRBJ1-2; CDR3: CASSAQGTNYGYTF; DNA: TGTGCCAGTAGTGCCCAGGGAACTAACTATGGCTACACCTTC
V: TRBV9; size: -; D: TRBD1; J: TRBJ2-3; CDR3: CASSVARTGGTDTQYF; DNA: TGTGCCAGCAGCGTAGCGAGGACAGGGGGCACAGATACGCAGTATTTT
V: TRBV29-1; size: -; D: TRBD1; J: TRBJ1-1; CDR3: CSVEMGQEATEAFF; DNA: TGCAGCGTTGAGATGGGACAGGAGGCCACTGAAGCTTTCTTT
V: TRBV15; size: -; D: -; J: TRBJ2-7; CDR3: CATSRDRSYEQYF; DNA: TGTGCCACCAGCAGAGATCGCTCCTACGAGCAGTACTTC
V: TRBV18; size: -; D: -; J: TRBJ2-7; CDR3: CASSPPTARPYEQYF; DNA: TGTGCCAGCTCACCGCCCACAGCGCGCCCCTACGAGCAGTACTTC
V: TRBV27; size: -; D: -; J: TRBJ2-7; CDR3: CASSLGPLGSYEQYF; DNA: TGTGCCAGCAGTTTGGGCCCTCTGGGATCCTACGAGCAGTACTTC
V: TRBV6-1; size: -; D: TRBD1; J: TRBJ1-4; CDR3: CASSDPGQGNEKLFF; DNA: TGTGCCAGCAGTGACCCGGGACAGGGTAATGAAAAACTGTTTTTT
V: TRBV5-1; size: -; D: -; J: TRBJ2-7; CDR3: CASSLSWGHELYEQYF; DNA: TGCGCCAGCAGCTTGAGCTGGGGCCATGAACTTTACGAGCAGTACTTC
V: TRBV11-2; size: -; D: -; J: TRBJ1-2; CDR3: CASSSRPPGGYGYTF; DNA: TGTGCCAGCAGCTCGCGCCCGCCTGGAGGGTATGGCTACACCTTC
V: TRBV11-2; size: -; D: -; J: TRBJ1-3; CDR3: CASSLGGSGNTIYF; DNA: TGTGCCAGCAGCTTGGGTGGCTCTGGAAACACCATATATTTT
V: TRBV10-3; size: -; D: TRBD1; J: TRBJ1-2; CDR3: CATLTGVGVYGYTF; DNA: TGTGCCACTCTCACAGGGGTTGGGGTATATGGCTACACCTTC
V: TRBV10-3; size: -; D: -; J: TRBJ1-4; CDR3: CAISESGEKLFF; DNA: TGTGCCATCAGTGAGTCAGGTGAAAAACTGTTTTTT
V: TRBV6-7; size: -; D: -; J: TRBJ1-1; CDR3: CARGRENTEAFF; DNA: TGTGCCAGAGGACGGGAGAACACTGAAGCTTTCTTT
V: TRBV29-1; size: once; D: -; J: TRBJ2-1; CDR3: CSVVVQNRPMYNEQFF; DNA: TGCAGCGTTGTGGTACAGAACCGACCCATGTACAATGAGCAGTTCTTC
V: TRBV5-1; size: -; D: -; J: TRBJ1-2; CDR3: CASRSVLDYGYTF; DNA: TGCGCCAGCAGGTCGGTTTTGGACTATGGCTACACCTTC
V: TRBV28; size: -; D: -; J: TRBJ1-1; CDR3: CASRFSTEAFF; DNA: TGTGCCAGCAGATTCAGCACTGAAGCTTTCTTT
V: TRBV19; size: -; D: -; J: TRBJ1-1; CDR3: CASKDRTTEAFF; DNA: TGTGCCAGTAAGGACCGAACCACTGAAGCTTTCTTT
V: TRBV7-9; size: -; D: -; J: TRBJ1-2; CDR3: CASSSQGNYGYTF; DNA: TGTGCCAGCAGCTCCCAGGGTAACTATGGCTACACCTTC
V: TRBV7-8; size: -; D: TRBD1; J: TRBJ1-3; CDR3: CASSDIGQGVGNTIYF; DNA: TGTGCCAGCAGCGATATAGGGCAGGGGGTTGGAAACACCATATATTTT
V: TRBV5-6; size: -; D: TRBD1; J: TRBJ1-5; CDR3: CASSSSRRDRGYQPQHF; DNA: TGTGCCAGCAGTTCGAGTCGCCGGGACAGGGGTTATCAGCCCCAGCATTTT